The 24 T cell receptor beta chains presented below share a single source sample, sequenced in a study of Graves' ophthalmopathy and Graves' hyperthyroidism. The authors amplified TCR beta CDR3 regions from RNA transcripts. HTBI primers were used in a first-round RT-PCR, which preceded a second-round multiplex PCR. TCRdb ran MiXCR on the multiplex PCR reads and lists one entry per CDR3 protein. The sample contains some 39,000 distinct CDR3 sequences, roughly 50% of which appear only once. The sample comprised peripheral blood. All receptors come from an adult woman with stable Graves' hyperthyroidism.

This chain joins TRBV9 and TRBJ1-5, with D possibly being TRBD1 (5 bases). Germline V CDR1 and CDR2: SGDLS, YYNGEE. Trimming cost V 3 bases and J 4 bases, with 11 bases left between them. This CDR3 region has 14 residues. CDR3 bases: TGTGCCAGCAGCGCCGGGACTGATAATCAGCCCCAGCATTTT. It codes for CASSAGTDNQPQHF.

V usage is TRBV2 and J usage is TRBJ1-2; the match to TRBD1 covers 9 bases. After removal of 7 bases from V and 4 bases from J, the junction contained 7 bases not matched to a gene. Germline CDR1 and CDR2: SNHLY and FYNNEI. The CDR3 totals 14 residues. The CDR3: CASIGTGTSYGYTF. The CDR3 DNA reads TGTGCCAGCATTGGGACAGGGACCAGCTATGGCTACACCTTC.

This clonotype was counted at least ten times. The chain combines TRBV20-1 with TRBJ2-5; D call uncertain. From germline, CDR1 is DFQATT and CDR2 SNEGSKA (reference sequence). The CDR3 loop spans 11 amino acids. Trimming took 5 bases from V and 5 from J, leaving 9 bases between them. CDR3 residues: CSASGPETQYF. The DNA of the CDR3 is TGCAGTGCTTCCGGTCCGGAGACCCAGTACTTC.

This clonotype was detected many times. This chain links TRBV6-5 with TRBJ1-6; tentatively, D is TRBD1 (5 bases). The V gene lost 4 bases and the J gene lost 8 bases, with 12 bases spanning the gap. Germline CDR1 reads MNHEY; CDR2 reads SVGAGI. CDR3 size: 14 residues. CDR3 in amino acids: CASSSGRADSPLHF. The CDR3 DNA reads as TGTGCCAGCAGTTCAGGGAGGGCTGATTCACCCCTCCACTTT.

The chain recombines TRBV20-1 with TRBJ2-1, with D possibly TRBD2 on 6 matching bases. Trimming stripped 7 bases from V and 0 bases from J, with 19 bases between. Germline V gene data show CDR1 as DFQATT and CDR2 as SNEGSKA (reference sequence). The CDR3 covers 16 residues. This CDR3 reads CSVQNPAGPSYNEQFF. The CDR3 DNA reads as TGCAGTGTTCAGAATCCGGCGGGGCCCTCCTACAATGAGCAGTTCTTC.

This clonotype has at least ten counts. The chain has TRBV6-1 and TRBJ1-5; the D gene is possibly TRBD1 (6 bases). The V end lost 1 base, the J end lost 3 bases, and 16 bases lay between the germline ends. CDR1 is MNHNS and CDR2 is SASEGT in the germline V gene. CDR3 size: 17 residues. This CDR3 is CASSEDMGHGDNQPQHF. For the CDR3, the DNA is TGTGCCAGCAGTGAAGATATGGGACATGGTGACAATCAGCCCCAGCATTTT.

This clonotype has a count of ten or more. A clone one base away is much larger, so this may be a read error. This CDR3 reads CAGSITPLRITEAFF. The CDR3 DNA is TGTGCCGGTAGTATCACCCCATTGAGGATCACTGAAGCTTTCTTT. This rearrangement joins TRBV19 to TRBJ1-1; D unresolved. This CDR3 has 15 amino acids. Germline assignment: CDR1 LNHDA and CDR2 SQIVND (reference sequence).

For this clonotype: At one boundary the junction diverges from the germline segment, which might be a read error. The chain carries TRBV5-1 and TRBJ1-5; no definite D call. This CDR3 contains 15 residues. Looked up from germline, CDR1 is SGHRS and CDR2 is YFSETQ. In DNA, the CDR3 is TGTGCCATCAGTGAGTCGGAGACAATTCGGGGGCCCCAGCATTTT. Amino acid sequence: CAISESETIRGPQHF.

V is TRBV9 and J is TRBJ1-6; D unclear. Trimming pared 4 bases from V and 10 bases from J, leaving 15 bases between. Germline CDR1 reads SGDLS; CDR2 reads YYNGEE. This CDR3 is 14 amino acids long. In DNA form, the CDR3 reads TGTGCCAGCAGCAGACCGGTCTTAGGATCACCCCTCCACTTT. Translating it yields CASSRPVLGSPLHF.

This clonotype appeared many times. The CDR3 DNA sequence: TGTGCCAGCAGCCGGCAGGGACTTGATGAAAAACTGTTTTTT. Its translation is CASSRQGLDEKLFF. The genes are TRBV12-3 or TRBV12-4 and TRBJ1-4; D is possibly TRBD1 (5 bases). V lost 6 bases to trimming and J lost 6 bases, with 14 bases between them. This CDR3 region has 14 residues.

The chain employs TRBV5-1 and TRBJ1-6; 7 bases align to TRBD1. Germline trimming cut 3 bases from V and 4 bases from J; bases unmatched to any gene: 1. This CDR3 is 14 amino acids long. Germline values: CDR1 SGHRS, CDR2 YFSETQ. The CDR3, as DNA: TGCGCCAGCAGCTCGGGACAGTATAATTCACCCCTCCACTTT. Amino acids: CASSSGQYNSPLHF.

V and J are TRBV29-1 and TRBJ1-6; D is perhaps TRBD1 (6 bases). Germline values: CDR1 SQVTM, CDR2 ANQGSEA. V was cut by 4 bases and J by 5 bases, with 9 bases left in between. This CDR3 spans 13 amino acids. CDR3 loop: CSVADSNNSPLHF. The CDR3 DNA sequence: TGCAGCGTTGCGGACAGTAATAATTCACCCCTCCACTTT. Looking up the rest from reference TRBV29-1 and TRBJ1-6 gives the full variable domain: SAVISQKPSRDICQRGTSLTIQCQVDSQVTMMFWYRQQPGQSLTLIATANQGSEATYESGFVIDKFPISRPNLTFSTLTVSNMSPEDSSIYLCSVADSNNSPLHFGNGTRLTVT.

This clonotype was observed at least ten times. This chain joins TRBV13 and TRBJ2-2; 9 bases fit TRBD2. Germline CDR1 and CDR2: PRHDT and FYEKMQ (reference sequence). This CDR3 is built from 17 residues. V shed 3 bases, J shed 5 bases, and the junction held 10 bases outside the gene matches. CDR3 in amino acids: CASSLASGKARTGELFF. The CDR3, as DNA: TGTGCCAGCAGCTTGGCTAGCGGGAAGGCAAGGACCGGGGAGCTGTTTTTT.

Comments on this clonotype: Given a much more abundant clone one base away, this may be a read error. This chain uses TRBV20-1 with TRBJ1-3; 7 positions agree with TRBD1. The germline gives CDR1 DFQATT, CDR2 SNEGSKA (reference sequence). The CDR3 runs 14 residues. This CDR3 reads CSASDRRTGDTIYF. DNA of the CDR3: TGCAGTGCTTCGGACAGGCGGACTGGAGACACCATATATTTT.

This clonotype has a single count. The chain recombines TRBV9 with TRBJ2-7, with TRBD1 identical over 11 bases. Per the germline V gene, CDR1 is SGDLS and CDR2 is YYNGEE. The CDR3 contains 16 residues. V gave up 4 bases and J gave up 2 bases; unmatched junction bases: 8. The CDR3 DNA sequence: TGTGCCAGCAGCCGAGGGGACAGGGGGACAGCCTACGAGCAGTACTTC. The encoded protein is CASSRGDRGTAYEQYF.

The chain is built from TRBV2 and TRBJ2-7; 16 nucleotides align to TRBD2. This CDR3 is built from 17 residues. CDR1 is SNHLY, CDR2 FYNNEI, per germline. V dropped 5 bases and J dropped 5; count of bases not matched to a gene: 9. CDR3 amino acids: CASSIGTSGRVVNEQYF. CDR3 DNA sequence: TGTGCCAGCAGTATTGGGACTAGCGGGAGGGTGGTAAACGAGCAGTACTTC.

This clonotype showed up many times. The CDR3 here is CASSLDTTNTGELFF. The CDR3 nucleotides are TGTGCCAGCAGTTTGGACACCACGAACACCGGGGAGCTGTTTTTT. The chain joins TRBV6-2 or TRBV6-3 to TRBJ2-2, with D perhaps TRBD1 (5 bases). The CDR3 sequence is 15 residues long. The V and J ends lost 4 bases and 0 bases respectively, with 9 bases between them. CDR1 and CDR2 from the germline V gene are MNHEY and SVGEGT.

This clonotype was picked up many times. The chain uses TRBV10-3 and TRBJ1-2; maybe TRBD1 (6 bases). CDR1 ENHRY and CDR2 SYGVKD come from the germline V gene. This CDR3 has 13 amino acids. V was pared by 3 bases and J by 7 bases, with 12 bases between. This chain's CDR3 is CAISEKGGGGYTF. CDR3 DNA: TGTGCCATCAGTGAAAAGGGGGGAGGTGGCTACACCTTC.

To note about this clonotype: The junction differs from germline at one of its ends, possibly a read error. The CDR3 region is CGAAGQETQYF. The CDR3 DNA reads TGCGGTGCTGCGGGCCAAGAGACCCAGTACTTC. The chain has TRBV20-1 and TRBJ2-5; tentative D call: TRBD2 (5 bases). Germline-derived CDR1 and CDR2 are DFQATT and SNEGSKA (reference sequence). This CDR3 region has 11 residues.

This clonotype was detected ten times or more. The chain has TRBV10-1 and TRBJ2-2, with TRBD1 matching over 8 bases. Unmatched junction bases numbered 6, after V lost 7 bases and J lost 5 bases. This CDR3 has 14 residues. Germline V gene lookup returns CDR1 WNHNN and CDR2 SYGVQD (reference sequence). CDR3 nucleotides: TGCGCCAGCAAAGGGACAGGAATGACCGGGGAGCTGTTTTTT. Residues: CASKGTGMTGELFF.

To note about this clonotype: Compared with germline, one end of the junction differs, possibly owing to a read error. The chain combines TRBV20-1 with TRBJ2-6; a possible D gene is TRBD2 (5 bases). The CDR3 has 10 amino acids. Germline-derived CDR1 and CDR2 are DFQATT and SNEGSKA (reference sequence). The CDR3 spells CSARRGPEAF. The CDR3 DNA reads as TGCAGTGCTAGACGGGGTCCTGAAGCTTTC.

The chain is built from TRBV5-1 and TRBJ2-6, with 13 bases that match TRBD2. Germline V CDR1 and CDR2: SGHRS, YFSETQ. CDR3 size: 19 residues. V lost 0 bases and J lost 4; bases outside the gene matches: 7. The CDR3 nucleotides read TGCGCCAGCAGCTTGGGGACTAGCGGGAGTCGCTTAGGGGCCAACGTCCTGACTTTC. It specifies CASSLGTSGSRLGANVLTF.

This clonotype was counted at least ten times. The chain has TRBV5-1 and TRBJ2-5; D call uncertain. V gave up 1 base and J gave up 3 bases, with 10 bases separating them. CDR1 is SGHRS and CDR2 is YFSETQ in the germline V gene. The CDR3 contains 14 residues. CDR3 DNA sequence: TGCGCCAGCAGCTTGAGCCTCTTTAAAGAGACCCAGTACTTC. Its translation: CASSLSLFKETQYF.

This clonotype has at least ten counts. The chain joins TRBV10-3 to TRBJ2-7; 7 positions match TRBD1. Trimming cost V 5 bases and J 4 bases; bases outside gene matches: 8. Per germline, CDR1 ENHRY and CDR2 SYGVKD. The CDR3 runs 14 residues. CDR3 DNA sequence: TGTGCCATCAGTTTGAGCGAGGGGGCTTACGAGCAGTACTTC. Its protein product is CAISLSEGAYEQYF.